These 21 T cell receptor beta chains came from one sample sequenced in a study of T-cell memory formation after mild COVID-19. One entry per CDR3 protein, called by TCRdb with MiXCR from the 5' RACE reads. Counted here are about 430,000 distinct CDR3 sequences, 24% occurring once; the ten biggest clones make up 8.5% to 10%. Sequencing was done on a sample of PBMCs or a T cell subset sorted from them (not recorded which). The source is an adult woman who had mild COVID-19 (a few samples of this study predate the infection). Cell type and time point are not known.

The chain employs TRBV15 and TRBJ2-1; the match to TRBD2 covers 9 bases. The CDR3 loop spans 13 amino acids. Germline loops: CDR1 LNHNV, CDR2 YYDKDF (reference sequence). The V and J ends lost 0 bases and 14 bases, in that order; junction bases with no gene match: 5. Written as DNA, the CDR3 is TGTGCCACCAGCAGAGATGTAGCGGGAGTCGAGTTCTTC. Its translation: CATSRDVAGVEFF.

A few counts support this clonotype. The rearrangement uses TRBV12-3 or TRBV12-4 and TRBJ1-2; D is perhaps TRBD1 (5 bases). The V gene lost 0 bases and the J gene lost 0 bases, with 8 bases spanning the gap. CDR3 length equals 15 residues. CDR3 protein: CASSLAGRANYGYTF. CDR3 sequence (DNA): TGTGCCAGCAGTTTAGCAGGCAGGGCTAACTATGGCTACACCTTC.

This clonotype was counted between two and nine times. The chain employs TRBV20-1 and TRBJ2-1; 7 bases agree with TRBD1. The V gene end was trimmed by 3 bases and the J gene end by 6 bases; junction bases not matched to a gene: 8. The CDR3 extends over 14 amino acids. Germline V gives CDR1 DFQATT, CDR2 SNEGSKA (reference sequence). Here the CDR3 reads CSASGRGQGNEQFF. As DNA, the CDR3 is TGCAGTGCTAGCGGAAGGGGGCAGGGCAATGAGCAGTTCTTC.

This clonotype was seen a handful of times. This chain joins TRBV12-3 or TRBV12-4 and TRBJ1-2, with 10 bases matching TRBD1. The CDR3 is made up of 14 amino acids. J was trimmed by 7 bases and V by 3 bases; bases with no gene match: 5. CDR3 in DNA: TGTGCCAGCAGTTTGGACAGGGGGAAGAGTGGCTACACCTTC. It encodes CASSLDRGKSGYTF.

The rearrangement links TRBV11-2 to TRBJ2-4; D may be TRBD2 (5 bases). The CDR3 sequence is 12 residues long. Germline lookup yields CDR1 SGHAT and CDR2 FQNNGV. Trimming left V 6 bases short and J 9 bases short, with 12 bases between. The CDR3 bases are TGTGCCAGCAGAACTAGGTCGGGCATTCAGTACTTC. It is translated as CASRTRSGIQYF.

The table lists this clonotype with many counts. CDR3 sequence: CASSLGTRALDEQFF. DNA of the CDR3: TGCGCCAGCAGCCTAGGGACCAGAGCGCTTGATGAGCAGTTCTTC. The rearrangement uses TRBV5-1 and TRBJ2-1; D is possibly TRBD1 or TRBD2 (5 bases each). The ends were cut back, 4 bases at V and 8 bases at J, with 19 bases in the middle. CDR3 length equals 15 residues. The germline gives CDR1 SGHRS, CDR2 YFSETQ.

The gene calls are TRBV20-1 and TRBJ1-6; 7 bases fit TRBD1. This CDR3 region has 14 residues. With V trimmed by 5 bases and J by 5 bases, 6 bases remained unmatched. CDR1 is DFQATT and CDR2 is SNEGSKA in the germline V gene (reference sequence). The DNA for the CDR3 is TGCAGTGCTCGCCCCGGGACAGATAATTCACCCCTCCACTTT. This gives the protein CSARPGTDNSPLHF.

This rearrangement joins TRBV2 to TRBJ1-1; D gene unclear. There are 13 residues in the CDR3. Germline loops: CDR1 SNHLY, CDR2 FYNNEI. V shed 4 bases and J shed 0 bases, with 6 bases lying between them. The CDR3 nucleotides are TGTGCCAGCAGTGGGGAGGTGAACACTGAAGCTTTCTTT. Its protein product is CASSGEVNTEAFF.

This clonotype came up a few times. This chain joins TRBV5-1 and TRBJ2-3; 9 nucleotides match TRBD2. This CDR3 contains 16 residues. Germline loops: CDR1 SGHRS, CDR2 YFSETQ. Trimming at V came to 0 bases and at J to 6 bases, leaving 8 bases not matched to a gene. This chain's CDR3 is CASSLAAGGSRDTQYF. As DNA, the CDR3 is TGCGCCAGCAGCTTGGCTGCGGGGGGGTCGAGGGATACGCAGTATTTT. The variable domain in full, with the rest retrieved from reference TRBV5-1 and TRBJ2-3, is KAGVTQTPRYLIKTRGQQVTLSCSPISGHRSVSWYQQTPGQGLQFLFEYFSETQRNKGNFPGRFSGRQFSNSRSEMNVSTLELGDSALYLCASSLAAGGSRDTQYFGPGTRLTVL.

In this sample, this clonotype turned up a few times. The chain joins TRBV12-3 or TRBV12-4 to TRBJ1-2; D unclear. The CDR3 spans 12 residues. V lost 4 bases and J 8 bases, leaving 11 bases between the germline ends. The CDR3 loop is CASSWEGYGYTF. The CDR3 DNA is TGTGCCAGCAGTTGGGAGGGATACGGCTACACCTTC.

This clonotype turned up a few times. This rearrangement joins TRBV29-1 to TRBJ2-5; 16 bases map to TRBD2. CDR3 size: 17 residues. J lost 4 bases, V lost 3 bases, and 8 bases had no gene match. Germline V gene data show CDR1 as SQVTM and CDR2 as ANQGSEA. The CDR3 nucleotides read TGCAGCGTTGAGGGACTAGCGGGAGGGGGTACCAGAGAGACCCAGTACTTC. This translates into CSVEGLAGGGTRETQYF.

This clonotype was observed a few times. The chain couples TRBV29-1 to TRBJ2-1; D may match TRBD1 or TRBD2 (6 bases each). The ends were cut back, 7 bases at V and 1 base at J, with 14 bases in the middle. Germline values: CDR1 SQVTM, CDR2 ANQGSEA. The CDR3 has 14 amino acids. The CDR3 DNA is TGCAGCGCCGGAGGAGGGGGTTCCTACAATGAGCAGTTCTTC. It is translated as CSAGGGGSYNEQFF.

This clonotype was counted only a few times. This chain joins TRBV11-2 and TRBJ2-7; weak D call: TRBD2 (6 bases). V gave up 4 bases and J gave up 0 bases, with 7 bases separating them. The germline V gene has CDR1 SGHAT and CDR2 FQNNGV. The CDR3 sequence is 13 residues long. The CDR3 here is CASSSTSSYEQYF. In nucleotides, the CDR3 is TGTGCCAGCAGCTCGACTAGCTCCTACGAGCAGTACTTC.

V is TRBV11-2 and J is TRBJ2-3, with a tentative D call TRBD2 (6 bases). V was trimmed by 3 bases and J by 1 base, leaving 20 bases between them. Germline CDR1 and CDR2: SGHAT and FQNNGV. The CDR3 is made up of 18 amino acids. The CDR3 DNA reads TGTGCCAGCAGCTTCTACTTATGGTCCGGCGGGGGCACAGATACGCAGTATTTT. As protein: CASSFYLWSGGGTDTQYF.

V usage is TRBV5-6 and J usage is TRBJ2-3; D unresolved. V lost 4 bases and J lost 3, with 15 bases in between. The CDR3 consists of 15 residues. Germline loops: CDR1 SGHDT, CDR2 YYEEEE. The CDR3 spells CASSIRLPETDTQYF. The CDR3 bases are TGTGCCAGCAGCATTAGACTCCCCGAGACAGATACGCAGTATTTT.

The chain carries TRBV5-1 and TRBJ1-2, with D perhaps matching TRBD1 (5 bases). CDR3 size: 13 residues. Germline V CDR1 and CDR2: SGHRS, YFSETQ. V gave up 4 bases and J gave up 6 bases, with 13 bases separating them. The CDR3 sequence is CASSPGTVNGYTF. The CDR3 DNA sequence: TGCGCCAGCAGCCCAGGGACGGTAAATGGCTACACCTTC.

The chain uses TRBV5-1 and TRBJ1-4; 8 nucleotides agree with TRBD1. The V segment lost 2 bases and the J segment 8 bases; nucleotides outside the gene matches: 8. Germline-derived CDR1 and CDR2 are SGHRS and YFSETQ. This CDR3 has 15 amino acids. CDR3 nucleotide sequence: TGCGCCAGCAGCTTACCCGGACAGGGCTCGGAAAAACTGTTTTTT. Its protein is CASSLPGQGSEKLFF.

At least ten counts were recorded for this clonotype. The genes are TRBV5-1 and TRBJ2-7; no definite D call. This CDR3 is built from 13 residues. The V end lost 0 bases, the J end lost 7 bases, and 11 bases lay between the germline ends. Looked up from germline, CDR1 is SGHRS and CDR2 is YFSETQ. The CDR3 sequence is CASSLDPGWEQYF. The DNA for the CDR3 is TGCGCCAGCAGCTTGGATCCGGGCTGGGAGCAGTACTTC.

This clonotype was recorded a few times. The DNA for the CDR3 is TGTGCCAGCAGTTTAGCGGGCCCTGATGGAGGGGCCCTTAGTGAGCAGTTCTTC. This encodes CASSLAGPDGGALSEQFF. The chain has TRBV12-3 or TRBV12-4 and TRBJ2-1, with TRBD2 as a possible D gene (6 bases). V lost 0 bases and J 9 bases, leaving 24 bases between the germline ends. This CDR3 contains 18 residues.

In nucleotides, the CDR3 is TGTGCCAGCAGTTTTAGCGGGAGTAGAAGCACAGATACGCAGTATTTT. It codes for CASSFSGSRSTDTQYF. The chain is built from TRBV27 and TRBJ2-3, with 9 bases aligning to TRBD2. Germline CDR1 reads MNHEY; CDR2 reads SMNVEV (reference sequence). This CDR3 has 16 amino acids. The V segment lost 3 bases and the J segment 0 bases; nucleotides outside the gene matches: 4.

This clonotype has more than one count but fewer than ten. The chain combines TRBV24-1 with TRBJ2-2, with 13 bases lining up with TRBD2. Trimming at V came to 9 bases and at J to 7 bases, leaving 10 bases not matched to a gene. The germline gives CDR1 KGHDR, CDR2 SFDVKD. The CDR3 loop spans 16 amino acids. As DNA, the CDR3 is TGTGCCACCGCCGGGACTAGCGGGAATTCCGTCGGGGAGCTGTTTTTT. This sequence encodes CATAGTSGNSVGELFF.